This T cell receptor (beta chain) was found in a study of blood T cell repertoires in COVID-19. The wider study: PBMCs, B-cell-depleted T cells, or T cells provided the cDNA or gDNA that made up the material.

V dropped 1 base and J dropped 2 bases, with 15 bases sitting between them. Germline CDR1 and CDR2: MDHEN and SYDVKM. The CDR3 contains 16 residues. Original handling: Reference gene primer amplification gave nucleated cell count estimates. Measured with immunoSEQ multiplex PCR; TCRdb has only the in-frame clones, and not every one. V and J calls and clone size come straight from that table; D and trimming were deduced from the DNA. The sample records 80,000 to 100,000 clones, around 87% being singletons. Material: peripheral blood. This TCR derives from a human donor in a cohort sampled during active COVID-19. The rearrangement links TRBV28 to TRBJ2-7; the D gene is possibly TRBD1 (5 bases). CDR3 sequence: CASSLFMAGYTYEQYF. CDR3 coding DNA: TGTGCCAGCAGTTTATTCATGGCAGGGTACACCTACGAGCAGTACTTC. Full variable domain (outside the CDR3, taken from reference TRBV28 and TRBJ2-7): DVKVTQSSRYLVKRTGEKVFLECVQDMDHENMFWYRQDPGLGLRLIYFSYDVKMKEKGDIPEGYSVSREKKERFSLILESASTNQTSMYLCASSLFMAGYTYEQYFGPGTRLTVT.